Each of the 32 T cell receptor beta chains below was sequenced from the same sample in a study of OX40 agonist ivuxolimab in advanced cancers. Only in-frame clones appear in the TCRdb table, and some are missing; sequencing was by immunoSEQ multiplex PCR. The sample has approximately 59,000 clones; 80% to 90% are singletons. This specimen was CD4+ or CD8+ T cells sorted from blood, taken in a trial of the OX40 agonist ivuxolimab. The receptors were sampled from an adult with an advanced solid tumor such as melanoma, head and neck, liver or kidney cancer.

The rearrangement joins TRBV5-4 to TRBJ1-2; D not resolved. Looked up from germline, CDR1 is SGHNT and CDR2 is YYREEE (reference sequence). The V end lost 2 bases, the J end lost 4 bases, and 15 bases lay between the germline ends. The CDR3 has 15 amino acids. The CDR3 region has the DNA TGTGCCAGCAGCTTTGGGAGCAGGAGATCCTATGGCTACACCTTC. Translated, it gives CASSFGSRRSYGYTF.

CDR3 DNA sequence: TGTGCCAGCAGCAGGACTAGCGGGGGAATCGATACGCAGTATTTT. Translated, it gives CASSRTSGGIDTQYF. V gene TRBV6-5 combines with J gene TRBJ2-3; TRBD2 matches at 13 bases. The trim removed 6 bases at V and 6 bases at J, leaving 6 bases unmatched. This CDR3 comprises 15 residues. Germline loops: CDR1 MNHEY, CDR2 SVGAGI.

This sequence joins TRBV10-2 and TRBJ2-7; no clear D. Per germline, CDR1 WSHSY and CDR2 SAAADI. V was clipped by 5 bases and J by 0 bases, with 2 bases between them. The CDR3 is 11 amino acids. CDR3 DNA sequence: TGCGCCAGCAGTTCCTCCTACGAGCAGTACTTC. Amino acids: CASSSSYEQYF.

The chain carries TRBV4-1 and TRBJ2-2, with 9 positions matching TRBD2. The CDR3 is 17 residues long. Losses at the gene ends were 0 bases for V and 0 bases for J; bases not matched to a gene: 2. Germline values: CDR1 MGHRA, CDR2 YSYEKL. CDR3 in amino acids: CASSQDSSGANTGELFF. CDR3 sequence (DNA): TGCGCCAGCAGCCAAGACTCTAGCGGGGCGAACACCGGGGAGCTGTTTTTT.

This sequence joins TRBV6-6 and TRBJ1-4, with D tentatively TRBD1 (5 bases). The CDR3 contains 15 residues. V dropped 6 bases and J dropped 0 bases, with 11 bases sitting between them. CDR1 MNHNY and CDR2 SVGAGI come from the germline V gene (reference sequence). CDR3 in DNA: TGTGCCAGCAGAGACAGCGCTGCAACTAATGAAAAACTGTTTTTT. This sequence encodes CASRDSAATNEKLFF.

V usage is TRBV28 and J usage is TRBJ2-3; D gene ambiguous. CDR1 and CDR2 from the germline V gene are MDHEN and SYDVKM. CDR3 length: 14 residues. V lost 3 bases and J 2 bases, leaving 9 bases between the germline ends. The CDR3 loop reads CASSLATTTDTQYF. Here the CDR3 DNA reads TGTGCCAGCAGTTTGGCTACTACCACAGATACGCAGTATTTT. Full variable domain (remainder filled in from reference TRBV28 and TRBJ2-3): DVKVTQSSRYLVKRTGEKVFLECVQDMDHENMFWYRQDPGLGLRLIYFSYDVKMKEKGDIPEGYSVSREKKERFSLILESASTNQTSMYLCASSLATTTDTQYFGPGTRLTVL.

V is TRBV2 and J is TRBJ1-5, with D possibly matching TRBD1 (5 bases). Germline V gene sequence: CDR1 SNHLY, CDR2 FYNNEI. This CDR3 is built from 13 residues. Trimming left V 6 bases short and J 5 bases short, with 11 bases between. The CDR3 DNA reads TGTGCCAGCAGCCGGGACGGATATCAGCCCCAGCATTTT. Amino acids: CASSRDGYQPQHF.

For the CDR3, the DNA is TGTGCCAGCAGCGTCCCCTGGGGGCCGGGAACTGAAGCTTTCTTT. Translating it yields CASSVPWGPGTEAFF. V usage is TRBV6-4 and J usage is TRBJ1-1, with D possibly being TRBD1 (6 bases). Germline V gene sequence: CDR1 MRHNA, CDR2 SNTAGT. V lost 6 bases and J 5 bases, leaving 19 bases between the germline ends. This CDR3 is 15 amino acids long.

The chain recombines TRBV6-5 with TRBJ1-2; weak D call: TRBD1 (6 bases). This CDR3 spans 12 amino acids. CDR1 and CDR2 (germline): MNHEY, SVGAGI. V was cut by 7 bases and J by 3 bases, with 9 bases left in between. CDR3 DNA sequence: TGTGCCAGCACGGACAGCGACTATGGCTACACCTTC. It specifies CASTDSDYGYTF.

This chain links TRBV6-1 with TRBJ1-2, with TRBD1 as a possible D gene (6 bases). The CDR3 consists of 14 residues. The V gene lost 5 bases and the J gene lost 4 bases, with 14 bases spanning the gap. CDR1 is MNHNS and CDR2 is SASEGT in the germline V gene. Here the CDR3 reads CASSHRAVSYGYTF. The CDR3 nucleotides read TGTGCCAGCAGTCACAGGGCCGTAAGCTATGGCTACACCTTC.

The V gene is TRBV5-1, the J gene TRBJ2-3; 8 bases agree with TRBD2. This CDR3 region has 15 residues. The germline V gene encodes CDR1 SGHRS and CDR2 YFSETQ. V shed 1 base and J 6 bases; nucleotides not matched to a gene: 7. The CDR3 nucleotides are TGCGCCAGCAGCTTGCAGCGGGGGCCCACGGATACGCAGTATTTT. Translated: CASSLQRGPTDTQYF.

This rearrangement joins TRBV7-9 to TRBJ1-3; D is possibly TRBD1 (5 bases). V lost 1 base and J 0 bases, leaving 13 bases between the germline ends. In germline, CDR1 is SEHNR, CDR2 FQNEAQ (reference sequence). There are 17 residues in the CDR3. The chain's CDR3 is CASSLDGTLLSGNTIYF. The CDR3 DNA is TGTGCCAGCAGCTTAGATGGGACCCTCCTCTCTGGAAACACCATATATTTT. Combining the CDR3 with reference TRBV7-9 and TRBJ1-3 gives the whole variable domain DTGVSQNPRHKITKRGQNVTFRCDPISEHNRLYWYRQTLGQGPEFLTYFQNEAQLEKSRLLSDRFSAERPKGSFSTLEIQRTEQGDSAMYLCASSLDGTLLSGNTIYFGEGSWLTVV.

V usage is TRBV2 and J usage is TRBJ1-2; 9 nucleotides line up with TRBD1. From germline, CDR1 is SNHLY and CDR2 FYNNEI. J gave up 8 bases and V 1 base, and 11 bases lay outside the gene matches. The CDR3 is 16 residues long. The chain's CDR3 is CASSEEVHRGLEGYTF. CDR3 in DNA: TGTGCCAGCAGTGAAGAAGTCCACAGGGGGCTAGAAGGCTACACCTTC.

This rearrangement joins TRBV6-1 to TRBJ2-7, with TRBD2 identical over 8 bases. The CDR3 totals 14 residues. In germline, CDR1 is MNHNS, CDR2 SASEGT. The junction had 7 bases not matched to a gene; V was cut back by 7 bases and J by 2 bases. The CDR3 DNA follows: TGTGCCAGCATCCCAGCGGGGGCCCCCTACGAGCAGTACTTC. Translating gives CASIPAGAPYEQYF.

J is TRBJ1-1 and V is TRBV2, with D tentatively TRBD1 (5 bases). The V and J ends lost 1 base and 4 bases respectively, with 10 bases between them. The CDR3 contains 14 residues. Germline CDR1 reads SNHLY; CDR2 reads FYNNEI. The CDR3 spells CASSEGAGGTEAFF. The CDR3 DNA sequence: TGTGCCAGCAGTGAAGGGGCTGGGGGCACTGAAGCTTTCTTT.

V and J are TRBV7-3 and TRBJ2-2; D is ambiguous. CDR3 length equals 16 residues. CDR1 SGHTA and CDR2 FQGTGA come from the germline V gene. Trimming cost V 2 bases and J 0 bases, with 10 bases left between them. CDR3 in amino acids: CASSLPGRSNTGELFF. Here the CDR3 DNA reads TGTGCCAGCAGCTTACCAGGCAGGTCGAACACCGGGGAGCTGTTTTTT.

This chain joins TRBV7-2 and TRBJ2-7, with D perhaps matching TRBD1 or TRBD2 (5 bases each). The CDR3 is 15 amino acids. Per germline, CDR1 SGHTA and CDR2 FQGNSA. Trimming stripped 3 bases from V and 0 bases from J, with 12 bases between. The CDR3 DNA reads TGTGCCAGCAGCTTTTATTCAGGGAGCTCCTACGAGCAGTACTTC. As protein: CASSFYSGSSYEQYF.

The chain has TRBV29-1 and TRBJ2-3; tentative D call: TRBD1 (5 bases). Trimming took 4 bases from V and 3 from J, leaving 11 bases between them. The germline V gene has CDR1 SQVTM and CDR2 ANQGSEA. The CDR3 sequence is 13 residues long. The CDR3 DNA sequence: TGCAGCGTTGCGGGCAGGGTAACAGATACGCAGTATTTT. Its protein is CSVAGRVTDTQYF.

In DNA, the CDR3 is TGCGCCAGCAGCTTGACCCGATTAGCGGGGGGACGACTCACCGGGGAGCTGTTTTTT. Encoded protein: CASSLTRLAGGRLTGELFF. V is TRBV5-1 and J is TRBJ2-2; TRBD2 matches at 10 bases. The CDR3 spans 19 residues. Germline V gene data show CDR1 as SGHRS and CDR2 as YFSETQ. V was clipped by 1 base and J by 4 bases; unmatched bases: 13.

This rearrangement joins TRBV29-1 to TRBJ2-7; D is possibly TRBD1 (6 bases). Germline V lookup: CDR1 SQVTM, CDR2 ANQGSEA. The CDR3 spans 14 residues. The V end was cut by 1 base, the J end by 2 bases, with 12 bases between. DNA for the CDR3: TGCAGCGTTGAAGTGACAGGCCAAACCTACGAGCAGTACTTC. It encodes CSVEVTGQTYEQYF.

The chain is built from TRBV10-3 and TRBJ1-6; unclear D gene. V was clipped by 0 bases and J by 5 bases, with 14 bases between them. CDR1 and CDR2 from the germline V gene are ENHRY and SYGVKD. CDR3 length equals 17 residues. The DNA of the CDR3 is TGTGCCATCAGTGAGTCGGGCAGAGCTTCCGATAATTCACCCCTCCACTTT. Amino acids: CAISESGRASDNSPLHF.

The chain employs TRBV7-9 and TRBJ1-1, with D possibly being TRBD1 (5 bases). Germline loops: CDR1 SEHNR, CDR2 FQNEAQ (reference sequence). V lost 5 bases and J 6 bases, leaving 10 bases between the germline ends. This CDR3 contains 12 residues. CDR3 bases: TGTGCCAGCAGCGTAGGACACTCTGAAGCTTTCTTT. This codes for CASSVGHSEAFF.

This clone was observed a few times. V and J are TRBV7-9 and TRBJ1-1; no definite D call. This CDR3 comprises 13 residues. Germline values: CDR1 SEHNR, CDR2 FQNEAQ (reference sequence). V lost 2 bases to trimming and J lost 0 bases, with 4 bases between them. The CDR3 region has the DNA TGTGCCAGCAGCTTAACACTGAACACTGAAGCTTTCTTT. Its protein is CASSLTLNTEAFF.

This clone was detected many times. The gene calls are TRBV6-5 and TRBJ1-4; D uncertain. V gave up 6 bases and J gave up 8 bases, with 13 bases separating them. This CDR3 contains 13 residues. Germline V gene sequence: CDR1 MNHEY, CDR2 SVGAGI. CDR3 loop: CASSTLGNEKLFF. CDR3 coding DNA: TGTGCCAGCAGCACCCTGGGCAACGAAAAACTGTTTTTT.

With regard to this clone: At the DNA level, this CDR3 is encoded by other sequences in the same sample as well. The chain uses TRBV5-8 and TRBJ1-4; perhaps TRBD1 as D (5 bases). The CDR3 extends over 15 amino acids. Germline CDR1 SGHTS, CDR2 YDEGEE. Deletions cut 0 bases from V and 0 bases from J, with 6 bases between. CDR3 loop: CASSLGGATNEKLFF. CDR3 sequence (DNA): TGTGCCAGCAGCTTGGGAGGGGCAACTAATGAAAAACTGTTTTTT.

This chain links TRBV10-1 with TRBJ1-1; TRBD1 matches 8 bases. CDR3 length: 13 residues. Germline loops: CDR1 WNHNN, CDR2 SYGVQD (reference sequence). V trimming: 3 bases; J trimming: 11 bases; junction bases outside the gene matches: 8. The DNA for the CDR3 is TGCGCCAGCAGTGATGTAGGACAGGGCCTGGCTTTCTTT. Amino acids: CASSDVGQGLAFF.

This sequence joins TRBV7-8 and TRBJ1-5; tentative D call: TRBD1 (5 bases). V was pared by 5 bases and J by 9 bases, with 17 bases between. This CDR3 comprises 14 residues. CDR1 is SGHVS, CDR2 FQNEAQ, per germline. The CDR3 sequence is CASSTRDGRVPQHF. CDR3 nucleotides: TGTGCCAGCAGCACCCGGGACGGACGGGTGCCCCAGCATTTT.

The CDR3 region is CAISESRETQYF. The CDR3 DNA reads as TGTGCCATCAGTGAGTCCAGAGAGACCCAGTACTTC. The V call is TRBV10-3, the J call TRBJ2-5; no reliable D call. The CDR3 contains 12 residues. V lost 0 bases and J lost 4, with 3 bases in between. Germline V gene data show CDR1 as ENHRY and CDR2 as SYGVKD.

V and J are TRBV27 and TRBJ1-2; TRBD1 agrees at 9 bases. Per germline, CDR1 MNHEY and CDR2 SMNVEV (reference sequence). The CDR3 runs to 16 residues. Germline trimming cut 5 bases from V and 0 bases from J; bases unmatched to any gene: 7. CDR3 DNA: TGTGCCAGCAGTCCTAAACAGGGGGCCGCTAACTATGGCTACACCTTC. Translated, it gives CASSPKQGAANYGYTF.

The chain has TRBV7-2 and TRBJ2-5, with D possibly TRBD1 on 6 matching bases. CDR3 length: 15 residues. V was clipped by 7 bases and J by 2 bases, with 17 bases between them. Per germline, CDR1 SGHTA and CDR2 FQGNSA. The chain's CDR3 is CASILLRGPQETQYF. The CDR3 DNA reads as TGTGCCAGCATCCTCCTCAGGGGTCCACAAGAGACCCAGTACTTC.

The chain recombines TRBV5-4 with TRBJ2-7, with 14 bases lining up with TRBD2. J gave up 3 bases and V 4 bases, and 6 bases lay outside the gene matches. Germline CDR1 SGHNT, CDR2 YYREEE (reference sequence). The CDR3 has 16 residues. The CDR3 nucleotides read TGTGCCAGCAGCCCGGGACTAGCGGGGGCCGTCTACGAGCAGTACTTC. Translating gives CASSPGLAGAVYEQYF.

The genes are TRBV28 and TRBJ2-3; unclear D gene. V was clipped by 3 bases and J by 5 bases, with 6 bases between them. The CDR3 runs to 12 residues. Looked up from germline, CDR1 is MDHEN and CDR2 is SYDVKM. The CDR3 DNA is TGTGCCAGCAGTTTGGTGCAAGATACGCAGTATTTT. It is translated as CASSLVQDTQYF.